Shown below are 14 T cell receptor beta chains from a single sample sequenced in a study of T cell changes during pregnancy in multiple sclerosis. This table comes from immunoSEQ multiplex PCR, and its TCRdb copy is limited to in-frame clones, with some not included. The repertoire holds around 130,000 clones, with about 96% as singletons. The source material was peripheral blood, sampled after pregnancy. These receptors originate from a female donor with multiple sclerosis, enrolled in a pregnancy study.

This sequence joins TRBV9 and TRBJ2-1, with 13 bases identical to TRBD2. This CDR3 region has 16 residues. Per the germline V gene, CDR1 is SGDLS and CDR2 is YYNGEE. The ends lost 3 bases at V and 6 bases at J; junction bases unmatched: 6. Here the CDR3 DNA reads TGTGCCAGCAGCGCAACTAGCGGGAGGGCCGGCAATGAGCAGTTCTTC. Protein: CASSATSGRAGNEQFF.

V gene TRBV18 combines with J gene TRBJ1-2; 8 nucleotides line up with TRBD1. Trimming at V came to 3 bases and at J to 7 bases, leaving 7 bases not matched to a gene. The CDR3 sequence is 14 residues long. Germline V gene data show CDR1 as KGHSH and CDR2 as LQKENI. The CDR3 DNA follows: TGTGCCAGCTCACCTCCCGTGGACAGGGCTGGCTACACCTTC. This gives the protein CASSPPVDRAGYTF.

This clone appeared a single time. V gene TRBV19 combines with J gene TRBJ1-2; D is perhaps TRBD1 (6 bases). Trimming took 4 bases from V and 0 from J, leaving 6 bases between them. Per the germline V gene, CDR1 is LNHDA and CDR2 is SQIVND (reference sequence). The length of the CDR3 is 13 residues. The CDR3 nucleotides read TGTGCCAGTAGTAGGACAGCTAACTATGGCTACACCTTC. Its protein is CASSRTANYGYTF. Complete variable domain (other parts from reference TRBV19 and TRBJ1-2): DGGITQSPKYLFRKEGQNVTLSCEQNLNHDAMYWYRQDPGQGLRLIYYSQIVNDFQKGDIAEGYSVSREKKESFPLTVTSAQKNPTAFYLCASSRTANYGYTFGSGTRLTVV.

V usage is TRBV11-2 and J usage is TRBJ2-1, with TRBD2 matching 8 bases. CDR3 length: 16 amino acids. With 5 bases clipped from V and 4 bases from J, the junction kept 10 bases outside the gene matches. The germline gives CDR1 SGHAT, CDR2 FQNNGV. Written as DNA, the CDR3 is TGTGCCAGCAGCCTGGGCGTGGCTAGCGGGTACAATGAGCAGTTCTTC. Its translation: CASSLGVASGYNEQFF.

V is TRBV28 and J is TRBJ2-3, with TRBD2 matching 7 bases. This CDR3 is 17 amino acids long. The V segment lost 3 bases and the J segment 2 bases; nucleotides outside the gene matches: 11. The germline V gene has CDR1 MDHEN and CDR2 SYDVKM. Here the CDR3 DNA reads TGTGCCAGCAGTTTCAAAGCGGGACTTACTTTCACAGATACGCAGTATTTT. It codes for CASSFKAGLTFTDTQYF.

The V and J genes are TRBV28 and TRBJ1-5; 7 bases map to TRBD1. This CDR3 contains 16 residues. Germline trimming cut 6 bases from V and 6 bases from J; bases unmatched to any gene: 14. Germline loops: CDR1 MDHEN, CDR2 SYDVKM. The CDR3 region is CASSSRTGRLPQPQHF. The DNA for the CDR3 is TGTGCCAGCAGCTCTCGGACAGGACGGCTTCCTCAGCCCCAGCATTTT. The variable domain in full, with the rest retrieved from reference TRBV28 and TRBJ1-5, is DVKVTQSSRYLVKRTGEKVFLECVQDMDHENMFWYRQDPGLGLRLIYFSYDVKMKEKGDIPEGYSVSREKKERFSLILESASTNQTSMYLCASSSRTGRLPQPQHFGDGTRLSIL.

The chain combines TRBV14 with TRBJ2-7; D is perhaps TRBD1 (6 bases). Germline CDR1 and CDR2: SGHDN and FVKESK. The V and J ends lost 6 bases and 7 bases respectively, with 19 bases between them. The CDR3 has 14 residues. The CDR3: CASRQLGAGEEQYF. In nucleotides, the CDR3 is TGTGCCAGCAGGCAACTGGGGGCAGGGGAGGAGCAGTACTTC.

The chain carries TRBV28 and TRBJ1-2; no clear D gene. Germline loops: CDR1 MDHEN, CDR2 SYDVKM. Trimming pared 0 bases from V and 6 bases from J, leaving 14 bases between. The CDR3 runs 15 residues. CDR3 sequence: CASSLWGRRHNGYTF. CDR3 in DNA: TGTGCCAGCAGTTTATGGGGCAGGAGGCATAATGGCTACACCTTC.

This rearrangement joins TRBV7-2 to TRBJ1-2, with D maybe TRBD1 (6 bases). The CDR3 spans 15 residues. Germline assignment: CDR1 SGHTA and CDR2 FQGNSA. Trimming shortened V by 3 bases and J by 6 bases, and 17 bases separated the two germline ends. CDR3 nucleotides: TGTGCCAGCAGCTTGAACGGGGGGGCCTTCAATGGCTACACCTTC. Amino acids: CASSLNGGAFNGYTF.

This CDR3 reads CASSSGRGGRSNQPQHF. The CDR3 DNA is TGTGCCAGCAGTTCGGGGAGGGGAGGGCGGAGCAATCAGCCCCAGCATTTT. The chain carries TRBV2 and TRBJ1-5, with a tentative D call TRBD1 (5 bases). This CDR3 contains 17 residues. Germline CDR1 SNHLY, CDR2 FYNNEI. V was trimmed by 5 bases and J by 1 base, leaving 18 bases between them.

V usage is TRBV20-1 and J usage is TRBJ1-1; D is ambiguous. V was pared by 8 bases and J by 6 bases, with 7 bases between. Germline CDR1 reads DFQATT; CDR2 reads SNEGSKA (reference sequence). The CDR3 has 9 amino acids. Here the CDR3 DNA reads TGCAGTCACTCGGCTGAAGCTTTCTTT. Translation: CSHSAEAFF.

The CDR3 sequence: CASSDGGEQFF. CDR3 bases: TGTGCCAGCAGTGACGGAGGTGAGCAGTTCTTC. This sequence joins TRBV6-4 and TRBJ2-1, with a possible D match to TRBD2 (5 bases). The CDR3 covers 11 residues. V was pared by 2 bases and J by 9 bases, with 5 bases between. Germline CDR1 and CDR2: MRHNA and SNTAGT.

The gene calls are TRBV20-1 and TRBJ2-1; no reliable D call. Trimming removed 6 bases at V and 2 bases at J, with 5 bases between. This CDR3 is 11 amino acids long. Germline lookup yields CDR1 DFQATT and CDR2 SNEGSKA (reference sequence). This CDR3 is CSANPYNEQFF. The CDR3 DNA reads TGCAGTGCCAATCCCTACAATGAGCAGTTCTTC.

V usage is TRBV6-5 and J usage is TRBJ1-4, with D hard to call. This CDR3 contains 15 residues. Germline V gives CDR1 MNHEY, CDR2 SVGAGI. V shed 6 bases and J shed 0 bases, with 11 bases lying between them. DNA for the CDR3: TGTGCCAGCAGCGGACGGGATGCAACTAATGAAAAACTGTTTTTT. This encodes CASSGRDATNEKLFF.